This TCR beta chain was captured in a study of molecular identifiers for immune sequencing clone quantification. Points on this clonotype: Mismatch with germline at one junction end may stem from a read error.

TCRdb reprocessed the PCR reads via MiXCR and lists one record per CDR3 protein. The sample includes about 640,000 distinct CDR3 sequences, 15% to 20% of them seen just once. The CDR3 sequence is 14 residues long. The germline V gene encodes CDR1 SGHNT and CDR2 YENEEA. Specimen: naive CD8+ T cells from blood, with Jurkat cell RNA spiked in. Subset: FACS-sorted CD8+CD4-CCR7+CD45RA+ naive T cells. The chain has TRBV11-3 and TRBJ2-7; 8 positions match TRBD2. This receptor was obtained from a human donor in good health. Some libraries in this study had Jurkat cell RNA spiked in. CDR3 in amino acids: CASASSGSSYEQCF. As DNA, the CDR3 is TGTGCCAGCGCGTCCAGCGGGAGCTCCTACGAGCAGTGCTTC.